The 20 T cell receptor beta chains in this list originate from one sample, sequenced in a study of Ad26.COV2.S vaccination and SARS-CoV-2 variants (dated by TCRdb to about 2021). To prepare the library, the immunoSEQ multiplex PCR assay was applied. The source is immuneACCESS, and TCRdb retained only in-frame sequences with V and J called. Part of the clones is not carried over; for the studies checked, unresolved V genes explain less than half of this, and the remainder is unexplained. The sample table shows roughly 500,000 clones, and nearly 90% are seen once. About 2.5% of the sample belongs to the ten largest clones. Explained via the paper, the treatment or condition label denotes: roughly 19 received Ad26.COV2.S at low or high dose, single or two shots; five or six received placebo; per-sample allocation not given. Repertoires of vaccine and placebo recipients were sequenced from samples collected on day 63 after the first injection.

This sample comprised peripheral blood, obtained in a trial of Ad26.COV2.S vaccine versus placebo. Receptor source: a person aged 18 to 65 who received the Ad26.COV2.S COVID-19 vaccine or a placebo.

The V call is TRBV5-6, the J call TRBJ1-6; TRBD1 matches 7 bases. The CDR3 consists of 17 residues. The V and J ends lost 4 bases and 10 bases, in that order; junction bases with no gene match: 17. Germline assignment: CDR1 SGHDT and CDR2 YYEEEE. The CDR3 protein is CASSPTPGTALASPLHF. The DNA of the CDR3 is TGTGCCAGCAGCCCCACCCCCGGGACAGCCCTGGCCTCACCCCTCCACTTT.

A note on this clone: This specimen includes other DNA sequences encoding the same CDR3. CDR3 in amino acids: CASSVGPGTEAFF. Here the CDR3 DNA reads TGTGCCAGCAGCGTAGGCCCTGGGACTGAAGCTTTCTTT. The rearrangement uses TRBV9 and TRBJ1-1; D unresolved. Per the germline V gene, CDR1 is SGDLS and CDR2 is YYNGEE. V lost 0 bases to trimming and J lost 5 bases, with 8 bases between them. CDR3 length: 13 amino acids.

CDR3 DNA sequence: TGTGCCAGAAGATACAGGGTTGGGACCTCCTACGAGCAGTACGTC. It codes for CARRYRVGTSYEQYV. This rearrangement joins TRBV19 to TRBJ2-7, with D perhaps matching TRBD1 (6 bases). V was pared by 9 bases and J by 0 bases, with 18 bases between. The CDR3 totals 15 residues. Germline V gene lookup returns CDR1 LNHDA and CDR2 SQIVND (reference sequence).

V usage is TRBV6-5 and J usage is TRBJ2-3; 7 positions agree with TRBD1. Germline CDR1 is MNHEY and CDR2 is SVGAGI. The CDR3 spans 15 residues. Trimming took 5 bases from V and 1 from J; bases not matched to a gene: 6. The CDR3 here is CASSTQGKGTDTQYF. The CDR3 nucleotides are TGTGCCAGCAGTACACAGGGGAAAGGCACAGATACGCAGTATTTT.

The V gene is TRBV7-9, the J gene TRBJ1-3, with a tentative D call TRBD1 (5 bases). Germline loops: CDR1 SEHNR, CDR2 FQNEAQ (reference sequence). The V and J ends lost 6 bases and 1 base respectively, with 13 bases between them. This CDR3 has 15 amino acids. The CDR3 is CASRPRTSSGNTIYF. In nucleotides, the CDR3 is TGTGCCAGCAGACCTAGGACATCGTCTGGAAACACCATATATTTT.

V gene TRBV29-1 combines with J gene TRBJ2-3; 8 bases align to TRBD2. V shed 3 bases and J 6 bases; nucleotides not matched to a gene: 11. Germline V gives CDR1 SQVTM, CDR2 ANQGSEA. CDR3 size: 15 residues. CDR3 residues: CSVEVRGGSGDTQYF. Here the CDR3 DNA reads TGCAGCGTTGAGGTCCGGGGGGGGTCAGGGGATACGCAGTATTTT.

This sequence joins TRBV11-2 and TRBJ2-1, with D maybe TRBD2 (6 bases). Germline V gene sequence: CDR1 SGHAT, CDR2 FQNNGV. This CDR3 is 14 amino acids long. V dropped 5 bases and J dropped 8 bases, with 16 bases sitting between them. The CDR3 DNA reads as TGTGCCAGCAGCCGTGCAGCGGGTGTTGATGAGCAGTTCTTC. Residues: CASSRAAGVDEQFF. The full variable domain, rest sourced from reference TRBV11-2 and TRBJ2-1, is EAGVAQSPRYKIIEKRQSVAFWCNPISGHATLYWYQQILGQGPKLLIQFQNNGVVDDSQLPKDRFSAERLKGVDSTLKIQPAKLEDSAVYLCASSRAAGVDEQFFGPGTRLTVL.

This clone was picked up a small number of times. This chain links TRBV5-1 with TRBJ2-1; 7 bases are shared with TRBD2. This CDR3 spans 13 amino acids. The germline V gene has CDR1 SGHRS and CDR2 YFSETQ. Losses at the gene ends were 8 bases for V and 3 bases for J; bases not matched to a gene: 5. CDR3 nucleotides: TGCGCCAGTCGGGCTAGCGGCTACAATGAGCAGTTCTTC. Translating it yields CASRASGYNEQFF.

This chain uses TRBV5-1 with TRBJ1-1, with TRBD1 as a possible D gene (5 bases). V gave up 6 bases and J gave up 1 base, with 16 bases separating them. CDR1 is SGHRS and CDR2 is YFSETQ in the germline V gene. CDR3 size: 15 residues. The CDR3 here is CASTRSSQGNTEAFF. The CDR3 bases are TGCGCCAGCACCCGATCGAGTCAGGGGAACACTGAAGCTTTCTTT.

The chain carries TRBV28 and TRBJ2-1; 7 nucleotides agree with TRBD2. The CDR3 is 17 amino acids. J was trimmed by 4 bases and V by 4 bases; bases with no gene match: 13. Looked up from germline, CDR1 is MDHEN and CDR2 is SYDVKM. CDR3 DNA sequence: TGTGCCAGCAGTTCCCAGCGGGGCGTGGCGGGTTACAATGAGCAGTTCTTC. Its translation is CASSSQRGVAGYNEQFF. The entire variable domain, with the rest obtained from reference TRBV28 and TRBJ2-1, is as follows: DVKVTQSSRYLVKRTGEKVFLECVQDMDHENMFWYRQDPGLGLRLIYFSYDVKMKEKGDIPEGYSVSREKKERFSLILESASTNQTSMYLCASSSQRGVAGYNEQFFGPGTRLTVL.

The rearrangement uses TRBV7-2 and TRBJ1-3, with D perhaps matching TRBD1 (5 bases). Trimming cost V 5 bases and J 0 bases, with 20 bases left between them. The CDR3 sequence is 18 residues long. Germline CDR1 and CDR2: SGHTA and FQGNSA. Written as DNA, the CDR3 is TGTGCCAGCAGCCCGCGACAGATTTCACCTTCCTCTGGAAACACCATATATTTT. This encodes CASSPRQISPSSGNTIYF.

CDR3 DNA: TGTGCCAGCAGTTACTCGAATGCAGCGAACACCGGGGAGCTGTTTTTT. It translates to CASSYSNAANTGELFF. The chain joins TRBV6-5 to TRBJ2-2, with D unresolved. The ends were cut back, 0 bases at V and 0 bases at J, with 8 bases in the middle. The CDR3 is 16 amino acids. The germline gives CDR1 MNHEY, CDR2 SVGAGI.

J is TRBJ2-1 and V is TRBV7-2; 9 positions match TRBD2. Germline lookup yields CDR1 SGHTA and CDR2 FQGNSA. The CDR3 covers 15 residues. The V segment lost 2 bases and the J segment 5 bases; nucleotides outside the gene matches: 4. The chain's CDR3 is CASSLRASGNNEQFF. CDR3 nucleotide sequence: TGTGCCAGCAGCTTACGGGCTAGCGGGAACAATGAGCAGTTCTTC.

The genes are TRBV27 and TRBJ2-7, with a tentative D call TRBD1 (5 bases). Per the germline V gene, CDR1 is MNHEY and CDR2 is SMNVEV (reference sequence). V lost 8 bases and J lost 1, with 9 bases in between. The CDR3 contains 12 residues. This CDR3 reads CASGAGSYEQYF. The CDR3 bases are TGTGCCAGCGGGGCAGGGTCCTACGAGCAGTACTTC.

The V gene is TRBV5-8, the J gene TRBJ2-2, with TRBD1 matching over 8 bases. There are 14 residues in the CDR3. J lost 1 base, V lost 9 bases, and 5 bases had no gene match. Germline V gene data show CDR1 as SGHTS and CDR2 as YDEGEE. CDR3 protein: CAILDRGNTGELFF. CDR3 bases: TGTGCCATCTTAGACAGGGGGAACACCGGGGAGCTGTTTTTT. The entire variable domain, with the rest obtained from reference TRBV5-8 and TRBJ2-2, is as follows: EAGVTQSPTHLIKTRGQQATLRCSPISGHTSVYWYQQALGLGLQFLLWYDEGEERNRGNFPPRFSGRQFPNYSSELNVNALELEDSALYLCAILDRGNTGELFFGEGSRLTVL.

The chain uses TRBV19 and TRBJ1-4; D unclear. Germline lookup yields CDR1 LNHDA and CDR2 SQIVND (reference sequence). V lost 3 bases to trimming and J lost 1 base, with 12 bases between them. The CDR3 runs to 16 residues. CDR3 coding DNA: TGTGCCAGTAGTATGGCCCTTTGGGAAACTAATGAAAAACTGTTTTTT. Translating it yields CASSMALWETNEKLFF.

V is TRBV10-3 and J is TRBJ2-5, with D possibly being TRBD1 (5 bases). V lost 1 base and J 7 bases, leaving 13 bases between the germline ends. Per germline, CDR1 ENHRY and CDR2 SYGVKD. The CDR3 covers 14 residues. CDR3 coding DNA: TGTGCCATCAGTGAGTTGGATCAGCAGGGGACCCAGTACTTC. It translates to CAISELDQQGTQYF.

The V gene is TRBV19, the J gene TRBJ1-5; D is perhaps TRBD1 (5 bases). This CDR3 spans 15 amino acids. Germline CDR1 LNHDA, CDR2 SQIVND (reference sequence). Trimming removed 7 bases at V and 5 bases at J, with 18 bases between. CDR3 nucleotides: TGTGCCAGTAAAGGGACGGATAGGGTTTATCAGCCCCAGCATTTT. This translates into CASKGTDRVYQPQHF.

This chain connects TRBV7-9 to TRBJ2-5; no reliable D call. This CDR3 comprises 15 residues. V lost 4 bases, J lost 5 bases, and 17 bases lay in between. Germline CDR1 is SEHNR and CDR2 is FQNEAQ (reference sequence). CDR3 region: CASSSTPGRGETQYF. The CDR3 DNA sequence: TGTGCCAGCAGCTCAACCCCGGGCCGCGGTGAGACCCAGTACTTC.

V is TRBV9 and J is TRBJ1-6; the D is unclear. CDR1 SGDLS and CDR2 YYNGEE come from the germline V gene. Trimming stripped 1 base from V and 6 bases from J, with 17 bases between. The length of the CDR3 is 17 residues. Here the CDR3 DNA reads TGTGCCAGCAGCGTACTTTCCCTGCCCCGGCCTAATTCACCCCTCCACTTT. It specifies CASSVLSLPRPNSPLHF.